This TCR beta chain was captured in a study of Ad26.COV2.S vaccination and SARS-CoV-2 variants. About the study: Once or twice, 56 days apart, Ad26.COV2.S was delivered intramuscularly.

Stated treatment: around 19 received Ad26.COV2.S at low or high dose, single or two shots; about 5 received placebo; per-sample allocation not given. Day 63 after the first injection of vaccine or placebo was the sampling time. TCRdb's table, derived via immunoSEQ multiplex PCR, lists solely in-frame clones and lacks some. The repertoire consists of roughly 420,000 clones, with 80% to 90% occurring once and the leading ten covering around 2.5%. Points on this clone: Its specificity is unknown.

The CDR3 extends over 14 amino acids. CDR1 and CDR2 (germline): LGHDT, YNNKEL (reference sequence). V was trimmed by 1 base and J by 5 bases, leaving 9 bases between them. Broader study findings: Total T cell responses, in the TCR breadth and depth analyses, may have been underestimated. Breadth measured for non-spike TCRs was similar across vaccine and placebo recipients.

The sample here was peripheral blood, taken in a trial of Ad26.COV2.S vaccine versus placebo. This receptor was identified in a person between 18 and 65 years old who received the Ad26.COV2.S COVID-19 vaccine or a placebo. The rearrangement joins TRBV3-1 (or the pseudogene TRBV3-2) to TRBJ1-5; D is possibly TRBD1 (5 bases). CDR3 sequence reads: CASSQGQLYQPQHF. CDR3 nucleotides: TGTGCCAGCAGCCAAGGACAGTTATATCAGCCCCAGCATTTT.